There are many counts of the clone carrying this T cell receptor (beta chain). What it binds is unknown. With the read ending 3 residues before the CDR3 end, the germline J gene is used to fill in that end. CVID and control samples used equivalent genomic DNA input. Using immunoSEQ multiplex PCR, the repertoire was profiled, and TCRdb retains in-frame clones only, with some absent. The table lists 52,000 or so clones, with no singletons. The V and J ends lost 7 bases and 0 bases respectively, with 12 bases between them. This CDR3 is 15 amino acids long. Germline CDR1 reads SEHNR; CDR2 reads FQNEAQ (reference sequence). The data derive from a study of T cell clonality in common variable immunodeficiency. Study-wide results and limits: The cause of increased CVID clonality remains unclear without subpopulation sequencing. Common variable immunodeficiency TCR beta sequences reportedly had fewer deletions and N-nucleotide insertions.

The chain employs TRBV7-9 and TRBJ2-2; D possibly corresponds to TRBD2 (7 bases). The sequencing sample was made of peripheral blood mononuclear cells. This sequence was found in a person aged 18 to 75 in good health. CDR3 DNA (partial): TGTGCCAGCACCTTCGGGGGGCCGAACACCGGGGAG. It is translated as CASTFGGPNTGE. The full CDR3 reads CASTFGGPNTGELFF.